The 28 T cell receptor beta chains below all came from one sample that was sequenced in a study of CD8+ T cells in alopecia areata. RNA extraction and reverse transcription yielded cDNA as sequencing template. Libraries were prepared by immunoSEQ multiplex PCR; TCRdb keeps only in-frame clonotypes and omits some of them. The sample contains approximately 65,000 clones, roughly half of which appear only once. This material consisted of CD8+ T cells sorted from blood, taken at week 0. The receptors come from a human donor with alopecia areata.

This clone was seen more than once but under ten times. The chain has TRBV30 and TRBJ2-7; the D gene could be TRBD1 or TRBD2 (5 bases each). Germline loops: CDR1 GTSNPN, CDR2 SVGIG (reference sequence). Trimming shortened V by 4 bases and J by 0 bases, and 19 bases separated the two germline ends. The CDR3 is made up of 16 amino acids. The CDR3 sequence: CAWNTRGPPSSYEQYF. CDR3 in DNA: TGTGCCTGGAATACCCGGGGACCCCCTAGCTCCTACGAGCAGTACTTC.

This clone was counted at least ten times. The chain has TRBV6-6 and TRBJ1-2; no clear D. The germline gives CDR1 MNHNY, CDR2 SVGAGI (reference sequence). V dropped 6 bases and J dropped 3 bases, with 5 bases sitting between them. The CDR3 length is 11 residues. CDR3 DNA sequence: TGTGCCAGCAGCTCATACTATGGCTACACCTTC. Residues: CASSSYYGYTF.

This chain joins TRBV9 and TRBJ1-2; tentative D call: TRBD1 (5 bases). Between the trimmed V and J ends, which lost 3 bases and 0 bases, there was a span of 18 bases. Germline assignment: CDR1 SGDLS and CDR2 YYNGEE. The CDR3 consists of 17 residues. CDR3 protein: CASSGAGTESANYGYTF. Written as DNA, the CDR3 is TGTGCCAGCAGCGGCGCCGGGACGGAATCAGCTAACTATGGCTACACCTTC.

CDR3 sequence: CASSSDARMNTEAFF. DNA of the CDR3: TGTGCCAGCAGTTCAGACGCCAGGATGAACACTGAAGCTTTCTTT. The chain joins TRBV27 to TRBJ1-1; D gene ambiguous. The CDR3 is 15 residues long. Germline CDR1 and CDR2: MNHEY and SMNVEV (reference sequence). Trimming removed 4 bases from V and 0 bases from J, with 12 bases in between.

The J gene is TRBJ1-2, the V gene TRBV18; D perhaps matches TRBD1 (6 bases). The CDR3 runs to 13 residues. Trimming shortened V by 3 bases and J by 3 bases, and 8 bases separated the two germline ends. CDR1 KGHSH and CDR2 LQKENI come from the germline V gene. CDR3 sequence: CASSPAGDYGYTF. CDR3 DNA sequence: TGTGCCAGCTCACCGGCAGGGGACTATGGCTACACCTTC. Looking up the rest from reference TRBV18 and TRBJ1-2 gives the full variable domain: NAGVMQNPRHLVRRRGQEARLRCSPMKGHSHVYWYRQLPEEGLKFMVYLQKENIIDESGMPKERFSAEFPKEGPSILRIQQVVRGDSAAYFCASSPAGDYGYTFGSGTRLTVV.

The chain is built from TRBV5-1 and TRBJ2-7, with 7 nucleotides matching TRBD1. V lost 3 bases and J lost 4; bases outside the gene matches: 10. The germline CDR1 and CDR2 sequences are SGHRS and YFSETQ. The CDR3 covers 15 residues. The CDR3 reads CASSSTGTDNYEQYF. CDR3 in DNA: TGCGCCAGCAGCTCAACCGGGACAGATAATTACGAGCAGTACTTC.

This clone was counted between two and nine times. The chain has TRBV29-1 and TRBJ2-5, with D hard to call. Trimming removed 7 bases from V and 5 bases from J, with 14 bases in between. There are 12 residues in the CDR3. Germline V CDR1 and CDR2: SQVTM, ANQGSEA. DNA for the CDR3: TGCAGCGCAGACGACATCGAGGAGACCCAGTACTTC. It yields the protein CSADDIEETQYF.

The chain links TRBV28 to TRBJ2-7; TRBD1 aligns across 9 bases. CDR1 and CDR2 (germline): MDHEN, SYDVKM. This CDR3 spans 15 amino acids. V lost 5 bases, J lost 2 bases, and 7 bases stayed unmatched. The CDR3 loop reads CASSTHRTGAYEQYF. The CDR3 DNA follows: TGTGCCAGCAGTACGCACCGGACAGGGGCCTACGAGCAGTACTTC.

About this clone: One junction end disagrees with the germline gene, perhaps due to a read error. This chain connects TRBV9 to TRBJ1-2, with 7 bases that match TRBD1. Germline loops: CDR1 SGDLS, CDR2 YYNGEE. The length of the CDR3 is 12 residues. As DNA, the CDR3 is TGTGCCAGCAGCGATGGACAGGCTCCCGGGGCCTTC. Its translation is CASSDGQAPGAF. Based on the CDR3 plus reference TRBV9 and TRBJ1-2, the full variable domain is DSGVTQTPKHLITATGQRVTLRCSPRSGDLSVYWYQQSLDQGLQFLIQYYNGEERAKGNILERFSAQQFPDLHSELNLSSLELGDSALYFCASSDGQAPGAFGSGTRLTVV.

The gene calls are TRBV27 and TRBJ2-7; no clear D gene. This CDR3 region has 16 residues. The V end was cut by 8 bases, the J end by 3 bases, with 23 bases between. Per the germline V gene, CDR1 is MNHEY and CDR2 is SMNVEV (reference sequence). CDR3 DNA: TGTGCCAGCTCACCTTTCTGGAGCGTTAAGGGCTACGAGCAGTACTTC. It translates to CASSPFWSVKGYEQYF.

The CDR3 DNA sequence: TGTGCCAGCAGCGAAAGTGAGACCCAGTACTTC. This translates into CASSESETQYF. The V call is TRBV21-1, the J call TRBJ2-5. TRBV21-1 constitutes a pseudogene. This CDR3 has 11 residues.

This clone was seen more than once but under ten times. In nucleotides, the CDR3 is TGCAGCGTCCTCGGGACAGTTACTAACTATGGCTACACCTTC. It translates to CSVLGTVTNYGYTF. This chain joins TRBV29-1 and TRBJ1-2; 7 nucleotides align to TRBD1. This CDR3 comprises 14 residues. Germline assignment: CDR1 SQVTM and CDR2 ANQGSEA. V trimming: 6 bases; J trimming: 0 bases; junction bases outside the gene matches: 7.

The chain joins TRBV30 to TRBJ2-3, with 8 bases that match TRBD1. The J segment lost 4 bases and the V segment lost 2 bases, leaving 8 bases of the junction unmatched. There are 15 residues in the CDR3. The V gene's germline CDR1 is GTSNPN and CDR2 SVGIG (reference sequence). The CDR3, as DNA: TGTGCCTGGAGTAGAGACAGGGGTTCGTCAGATACGCAGTATTTT. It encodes CAWSRDRGSSDTQYF.

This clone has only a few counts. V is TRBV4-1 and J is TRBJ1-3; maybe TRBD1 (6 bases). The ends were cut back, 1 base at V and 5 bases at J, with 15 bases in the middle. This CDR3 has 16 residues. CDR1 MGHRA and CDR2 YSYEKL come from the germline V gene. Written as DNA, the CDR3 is TGCGCCAGCAGCCAAGCAGTCCGGGACAACCGAAACACCATATATTTT. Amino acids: CASSQAVRDNRNTIYF.

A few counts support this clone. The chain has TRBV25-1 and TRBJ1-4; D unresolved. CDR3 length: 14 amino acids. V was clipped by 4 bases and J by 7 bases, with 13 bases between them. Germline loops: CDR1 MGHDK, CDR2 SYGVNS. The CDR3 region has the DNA TGTGCCAGCAGTGTCGGGCAGAGGAGTGAAAAACTGTTTTTT. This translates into CASSVGQRSEKLFF.

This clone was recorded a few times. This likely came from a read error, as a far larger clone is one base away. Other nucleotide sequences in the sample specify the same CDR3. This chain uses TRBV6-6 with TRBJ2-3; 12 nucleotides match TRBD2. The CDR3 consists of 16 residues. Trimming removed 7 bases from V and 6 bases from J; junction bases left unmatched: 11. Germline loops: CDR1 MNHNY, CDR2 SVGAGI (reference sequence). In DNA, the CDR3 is TGTGCCAGCACCGACACCGCTAGCGGGAGGGCGGATACGCAGTATTTT. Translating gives CASTDTASGRADTQYF.

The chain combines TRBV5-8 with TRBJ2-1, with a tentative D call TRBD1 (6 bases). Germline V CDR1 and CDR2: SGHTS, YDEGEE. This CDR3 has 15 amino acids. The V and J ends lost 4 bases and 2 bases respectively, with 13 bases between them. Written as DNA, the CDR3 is TGTGCCAGCAGCCATAACAGGGACACCTACAATGAGCAGTTCTTC. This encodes CASSHNRDTYNEQFF.

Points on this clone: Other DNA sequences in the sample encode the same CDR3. The CDR3: CASSTGPYEQYF. In DNA form, the CDR3 reads TGTGCCAGCAGCACGGGACCCTACGAGCAGTACTTC. The V gene is TRBV7-9, the J gene TRBJ2-7; D may match TRBD1 or TRBD2 (5 bases each). This CDR3 region has 12 residues. The ends were cut back, 5 bases at V and 2 bases at J, with 7 bases in the middle. Per germline, CDR1 SEHNR and CDR2 FQNEAQ (reference sequence).

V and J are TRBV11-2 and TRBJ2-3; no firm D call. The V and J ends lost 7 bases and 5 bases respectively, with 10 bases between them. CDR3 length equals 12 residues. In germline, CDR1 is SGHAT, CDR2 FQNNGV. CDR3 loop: CASTLPGDTQYF. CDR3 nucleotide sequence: TGTGCCAGCACCCTTCCAGGAGATACGCAGTATTTT.

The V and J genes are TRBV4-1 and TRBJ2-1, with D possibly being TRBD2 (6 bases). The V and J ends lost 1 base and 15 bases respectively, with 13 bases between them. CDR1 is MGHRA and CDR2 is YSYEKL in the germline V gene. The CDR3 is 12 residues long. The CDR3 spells CASSQASAGRFF. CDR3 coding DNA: TGCGCCAGCAGCCAAGCGTCTGCGGGACGGTTCTTC.

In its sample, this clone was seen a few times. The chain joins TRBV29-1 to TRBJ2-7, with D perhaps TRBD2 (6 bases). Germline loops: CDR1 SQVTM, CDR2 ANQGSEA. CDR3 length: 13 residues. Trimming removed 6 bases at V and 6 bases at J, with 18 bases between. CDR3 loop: CSVWSGERVEQYF. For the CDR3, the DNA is TGCAGCGTGTGGTCGGGGGAGCGGGTCGAGCAGTACTTC.

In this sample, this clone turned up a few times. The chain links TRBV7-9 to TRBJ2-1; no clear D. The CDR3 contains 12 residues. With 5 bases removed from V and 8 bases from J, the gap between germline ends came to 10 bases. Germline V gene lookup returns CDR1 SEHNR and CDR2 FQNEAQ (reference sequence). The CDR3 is CASSPSVDEQFF. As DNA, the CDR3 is TGTGCCAGCAGCCCGTCGGTGGATGAGCAGTTCTTC.

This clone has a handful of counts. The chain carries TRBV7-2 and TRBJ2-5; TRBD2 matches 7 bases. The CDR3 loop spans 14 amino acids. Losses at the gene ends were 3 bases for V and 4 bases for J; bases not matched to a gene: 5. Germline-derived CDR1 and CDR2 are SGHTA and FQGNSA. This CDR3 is CASSFGGRSETQYF. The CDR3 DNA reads TGTGCCAGCAGCTTTGGCGGGAGATCAGAGACCCAGTACTTC.

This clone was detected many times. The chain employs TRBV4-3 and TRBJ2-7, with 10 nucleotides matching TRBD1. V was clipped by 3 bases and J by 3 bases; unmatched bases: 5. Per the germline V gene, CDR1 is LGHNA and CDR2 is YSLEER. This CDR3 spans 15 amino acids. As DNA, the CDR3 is TGCGCCAGCAGCCAGCGGACAGGGGGTAACTACGAGCAGTACTTC. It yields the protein CASSQRTGGNYEQYF.

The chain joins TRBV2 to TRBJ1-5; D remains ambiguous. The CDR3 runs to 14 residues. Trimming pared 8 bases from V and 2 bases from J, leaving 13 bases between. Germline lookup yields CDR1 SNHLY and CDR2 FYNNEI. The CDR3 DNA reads TGTGCCAGCCGCGGCGTTGGGCGCAATCAGCCCCAGCATTTT. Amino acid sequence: CASRGVGRNQPQHF.

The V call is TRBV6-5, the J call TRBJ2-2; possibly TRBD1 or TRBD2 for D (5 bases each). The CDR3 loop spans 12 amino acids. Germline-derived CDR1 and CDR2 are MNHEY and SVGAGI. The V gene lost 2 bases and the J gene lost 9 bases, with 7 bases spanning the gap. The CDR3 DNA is TGTGCCAGCAGTTACGGGGGAAGGGAGCTGTTTTTT. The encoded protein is CASSYGGRELFF.

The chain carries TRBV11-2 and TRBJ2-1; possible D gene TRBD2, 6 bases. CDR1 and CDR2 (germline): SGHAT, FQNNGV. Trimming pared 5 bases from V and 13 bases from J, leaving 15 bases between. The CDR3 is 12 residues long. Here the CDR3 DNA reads TGTGCCAGCAGCACCTCCGGAGGGGATCAGTTCTTC. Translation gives CASSTSGGDQFF.

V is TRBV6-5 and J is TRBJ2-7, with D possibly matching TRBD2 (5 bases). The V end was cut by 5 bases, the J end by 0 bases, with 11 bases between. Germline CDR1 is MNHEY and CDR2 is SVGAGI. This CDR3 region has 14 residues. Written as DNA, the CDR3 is TGTGCCAGCAGTGACTACACGAGCTCCTACGAGCAGTACTTC. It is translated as CASSDYTSSYEQYF.